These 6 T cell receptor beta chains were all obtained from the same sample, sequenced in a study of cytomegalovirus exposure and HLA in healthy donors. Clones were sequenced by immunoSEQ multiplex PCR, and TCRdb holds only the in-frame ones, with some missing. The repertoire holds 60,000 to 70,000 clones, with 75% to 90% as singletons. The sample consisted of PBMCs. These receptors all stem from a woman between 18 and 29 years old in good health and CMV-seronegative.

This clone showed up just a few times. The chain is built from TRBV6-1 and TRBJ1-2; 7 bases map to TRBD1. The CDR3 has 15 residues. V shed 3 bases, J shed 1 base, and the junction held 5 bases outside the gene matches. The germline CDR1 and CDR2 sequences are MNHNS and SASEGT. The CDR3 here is CASSDRQGINYGYTF. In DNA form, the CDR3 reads TGTGCCAGCAGTGACCGACAGGGAATTAACTATGGCTACACCTTC.

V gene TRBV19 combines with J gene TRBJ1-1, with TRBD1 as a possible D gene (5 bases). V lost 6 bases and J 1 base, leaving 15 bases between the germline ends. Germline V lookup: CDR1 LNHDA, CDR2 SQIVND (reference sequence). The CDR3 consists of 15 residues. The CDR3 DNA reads TGTGCCAGTAGCCCCCCACAGGTCGGGAACACTGAAGCTTTCTTT. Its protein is CASSPPQVGNTEAFF.

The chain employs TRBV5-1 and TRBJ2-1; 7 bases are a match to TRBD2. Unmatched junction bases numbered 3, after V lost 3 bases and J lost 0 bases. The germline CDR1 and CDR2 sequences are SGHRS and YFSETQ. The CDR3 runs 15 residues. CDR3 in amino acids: CASSWSSGSYNEQFF. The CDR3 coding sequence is TGCGCCAGCAGCTGGTCTAGCGGCTCCTACAATGAGCAGTTCTTC.

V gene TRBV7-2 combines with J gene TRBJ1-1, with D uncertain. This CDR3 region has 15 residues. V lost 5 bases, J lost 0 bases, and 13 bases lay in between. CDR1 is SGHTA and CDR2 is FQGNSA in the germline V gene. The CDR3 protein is CASSGASTLNTEAFF. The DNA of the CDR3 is TGTGCCAGCAGCGGAGCATCAACATTGAACACTGAAGCTTTCTTT.

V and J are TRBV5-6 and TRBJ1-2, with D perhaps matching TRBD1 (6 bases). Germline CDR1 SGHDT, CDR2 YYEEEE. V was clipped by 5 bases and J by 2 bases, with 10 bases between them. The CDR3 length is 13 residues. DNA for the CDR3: TGTGCCAGCAGTTACGACAGGAACTATGGCTACACCTTC. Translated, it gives CASSYDRNYGYTF.

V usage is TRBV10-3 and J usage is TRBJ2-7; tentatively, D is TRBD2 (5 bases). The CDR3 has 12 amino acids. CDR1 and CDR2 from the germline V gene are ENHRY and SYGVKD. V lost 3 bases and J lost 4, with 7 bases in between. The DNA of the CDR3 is TGTGCCATCAGTGACGGGATTTACGAGCAGTACTTC. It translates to CAISDGIYEQYF.